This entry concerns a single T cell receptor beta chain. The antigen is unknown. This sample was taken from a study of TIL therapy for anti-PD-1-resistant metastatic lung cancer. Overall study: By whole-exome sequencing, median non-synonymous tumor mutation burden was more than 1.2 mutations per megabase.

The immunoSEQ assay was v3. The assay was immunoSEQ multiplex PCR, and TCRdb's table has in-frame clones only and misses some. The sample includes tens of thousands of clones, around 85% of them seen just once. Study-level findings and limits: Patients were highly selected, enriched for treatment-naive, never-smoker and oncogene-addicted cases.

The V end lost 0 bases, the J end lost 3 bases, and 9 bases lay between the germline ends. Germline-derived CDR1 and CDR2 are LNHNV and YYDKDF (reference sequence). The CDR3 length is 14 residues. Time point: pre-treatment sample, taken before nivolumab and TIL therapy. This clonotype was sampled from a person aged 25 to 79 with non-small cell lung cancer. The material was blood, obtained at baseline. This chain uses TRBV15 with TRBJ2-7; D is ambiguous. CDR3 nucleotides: TGTGCCACCAGCAGAGACAGGATTAACTACGAGCAGTACTTC. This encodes CATSRDRINYEQYF.